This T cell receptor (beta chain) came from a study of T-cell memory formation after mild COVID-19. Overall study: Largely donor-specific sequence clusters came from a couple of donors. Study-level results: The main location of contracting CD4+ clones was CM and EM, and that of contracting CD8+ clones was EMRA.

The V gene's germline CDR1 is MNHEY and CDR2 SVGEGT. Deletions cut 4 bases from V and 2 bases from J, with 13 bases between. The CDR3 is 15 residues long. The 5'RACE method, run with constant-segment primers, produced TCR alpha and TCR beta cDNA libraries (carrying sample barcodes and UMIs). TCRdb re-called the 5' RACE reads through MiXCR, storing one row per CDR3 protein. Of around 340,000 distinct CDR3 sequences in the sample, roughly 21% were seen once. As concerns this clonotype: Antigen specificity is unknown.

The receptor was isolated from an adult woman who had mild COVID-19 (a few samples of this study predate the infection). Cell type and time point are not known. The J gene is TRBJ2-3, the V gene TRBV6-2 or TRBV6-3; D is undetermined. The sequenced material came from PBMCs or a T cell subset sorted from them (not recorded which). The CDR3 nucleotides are TGTGCCAGCAGTTCCCCATTTCATCTCACAGATACGCAGTATTTT. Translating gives CASSSPFHLTDTQYF.